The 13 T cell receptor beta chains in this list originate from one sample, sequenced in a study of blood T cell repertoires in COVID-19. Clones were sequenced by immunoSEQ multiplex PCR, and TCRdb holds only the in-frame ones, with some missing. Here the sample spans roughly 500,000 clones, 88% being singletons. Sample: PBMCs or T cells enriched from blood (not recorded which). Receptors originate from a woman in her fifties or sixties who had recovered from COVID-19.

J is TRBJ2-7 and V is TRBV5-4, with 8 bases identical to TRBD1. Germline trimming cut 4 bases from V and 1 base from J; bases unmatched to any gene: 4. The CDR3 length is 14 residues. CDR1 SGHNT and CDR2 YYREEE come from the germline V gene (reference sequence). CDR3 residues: CASSVDRGSYEQYV. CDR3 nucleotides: TGTGCCAGCAGCGTAGACAGGGGTTCCTACGAGCAGTACGTC.

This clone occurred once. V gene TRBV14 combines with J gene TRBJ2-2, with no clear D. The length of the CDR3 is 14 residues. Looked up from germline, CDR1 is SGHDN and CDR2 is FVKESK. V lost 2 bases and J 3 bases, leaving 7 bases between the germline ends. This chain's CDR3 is CASSQFEDTGELFF. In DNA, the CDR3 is TGTGCCAGCAGCCAATTTGAGGACACCGGGGAGCTGTTTTTT.

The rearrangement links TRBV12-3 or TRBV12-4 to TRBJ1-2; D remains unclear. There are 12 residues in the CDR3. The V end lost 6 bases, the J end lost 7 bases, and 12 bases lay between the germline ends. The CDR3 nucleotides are TGTGCCAGCAGCCAGTGGACTTTTGGCTACACCTTC. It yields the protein CASSQWTFGYTF.

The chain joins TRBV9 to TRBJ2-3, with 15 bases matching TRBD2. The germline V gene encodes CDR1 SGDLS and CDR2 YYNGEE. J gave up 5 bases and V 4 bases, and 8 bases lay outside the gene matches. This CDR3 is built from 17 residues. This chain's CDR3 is CASSPRTSGGAVDTQYF. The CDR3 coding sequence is TGTGCCAGCAGCCCGAGGACTAGCGGGGGGGCTGTAGATACGCAGTATTTT.

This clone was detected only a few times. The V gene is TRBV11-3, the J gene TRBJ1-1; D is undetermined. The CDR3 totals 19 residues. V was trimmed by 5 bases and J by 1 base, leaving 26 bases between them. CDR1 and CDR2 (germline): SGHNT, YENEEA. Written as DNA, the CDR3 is TGTGCCAGCAGCCCGAGCTACACAGACACCAAAGTAGGGAACACTGAAGCTTTCTTT. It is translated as CASSPSYTDTKVGNTEAFF.

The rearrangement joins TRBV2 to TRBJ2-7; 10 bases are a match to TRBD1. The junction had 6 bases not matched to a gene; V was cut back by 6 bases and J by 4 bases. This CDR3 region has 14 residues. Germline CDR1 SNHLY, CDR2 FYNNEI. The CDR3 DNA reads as TGTGCCAGCAGCGGACAGGGGGTCTCGTACGAGCAGTACGTC. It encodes CASSGQGVSYEQYV.

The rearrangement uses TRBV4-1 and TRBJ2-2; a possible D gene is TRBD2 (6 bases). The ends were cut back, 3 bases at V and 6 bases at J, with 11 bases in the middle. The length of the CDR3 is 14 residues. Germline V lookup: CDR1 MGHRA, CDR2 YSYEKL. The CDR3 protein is CASSQREGAGELFF. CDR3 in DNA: TGCGCCAGCAGCCAGCGGGAAGGGGCCGGGGAGCTGTTTTTT.

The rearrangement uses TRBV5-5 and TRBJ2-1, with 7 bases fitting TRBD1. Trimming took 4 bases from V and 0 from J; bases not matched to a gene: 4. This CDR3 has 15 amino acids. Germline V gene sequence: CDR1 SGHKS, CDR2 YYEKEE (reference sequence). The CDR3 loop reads CASSRWDSSYNEQFF. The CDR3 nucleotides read TGTGCCAGCAGCCGCTGGGACAGCTCCTACAATGAGCAGTTCTTC.

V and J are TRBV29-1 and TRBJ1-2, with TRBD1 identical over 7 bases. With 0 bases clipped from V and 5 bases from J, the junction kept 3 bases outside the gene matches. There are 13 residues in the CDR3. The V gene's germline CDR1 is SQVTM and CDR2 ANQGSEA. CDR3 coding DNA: TGCAGCGTTGAAGATTACAGGGGATATGGCTACACCTTC. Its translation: CSVEDYRGYGYTF.

The CDR3 bases are TGCAGCGCGTGGACAGGGATGAACACTGAAGCTTTCTTT. The encoded protein is CSAWTGMNTEAFF. This chain connects TRBV29-1 to TRBJ1-1; 8 nucleotides align to TRBD1. Trimming cost V 7 bases and J 0 bases; bases outside gene matches: 4. The CDR3 has 13 residues. The germline gives CDR1 SQVTM, CDR2 ANQGSEA. Full variable domain (missing parts from reference TRBV29-1 and TRBJ1-1): SAVISQKPSRDICQRGTSLTIQCQVDSQVTMMFWYRQQPGQSLTLIATANQGSEATYESGFVIDKFPISRPNLTFSTLTVSNMSPEDSSIYLCSAWTGMNTEAFFGQGTRLTVV.

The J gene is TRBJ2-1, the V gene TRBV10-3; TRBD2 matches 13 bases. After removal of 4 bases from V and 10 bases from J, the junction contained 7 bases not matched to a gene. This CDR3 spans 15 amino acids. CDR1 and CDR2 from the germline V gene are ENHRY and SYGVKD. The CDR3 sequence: CAISVNAGLAGEQFF. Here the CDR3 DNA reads TGTGCCATCAGTGTCAACGCGGGACTAGCGGGAGAGCAGTTCTTC.

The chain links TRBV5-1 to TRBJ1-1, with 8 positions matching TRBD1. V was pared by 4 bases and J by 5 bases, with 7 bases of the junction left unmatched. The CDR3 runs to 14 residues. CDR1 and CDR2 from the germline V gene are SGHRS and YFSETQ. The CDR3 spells CASSGRTGSTEAFF. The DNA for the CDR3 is TGCGCCAGCAGCGGACGGACAGGGAGTACTGAAGCTTTCTTT.

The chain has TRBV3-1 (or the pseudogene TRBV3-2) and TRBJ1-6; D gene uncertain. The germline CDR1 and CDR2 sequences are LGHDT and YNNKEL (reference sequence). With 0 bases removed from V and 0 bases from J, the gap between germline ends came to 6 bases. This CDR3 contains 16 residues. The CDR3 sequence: CASSQDMSSYNSPLHF. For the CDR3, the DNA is TGTGCCAGCAGCCAAGATATGAGCTCCTATAATTCACCCCTCCACTTT.